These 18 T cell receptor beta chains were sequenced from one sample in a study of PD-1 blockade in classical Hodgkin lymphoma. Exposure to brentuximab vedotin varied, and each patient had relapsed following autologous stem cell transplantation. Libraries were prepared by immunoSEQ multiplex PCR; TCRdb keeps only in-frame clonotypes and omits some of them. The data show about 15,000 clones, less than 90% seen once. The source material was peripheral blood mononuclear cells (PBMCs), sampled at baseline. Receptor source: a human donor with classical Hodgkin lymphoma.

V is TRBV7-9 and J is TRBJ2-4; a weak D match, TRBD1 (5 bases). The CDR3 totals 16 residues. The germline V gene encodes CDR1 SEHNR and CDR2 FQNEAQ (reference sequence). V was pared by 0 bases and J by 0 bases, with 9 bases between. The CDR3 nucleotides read TGTGCCAGCAGCTTAGCGGGTAGGGGAGCCAAAAACATTCAGTACTTC. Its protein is CASSLAGRGAKNIQYF.

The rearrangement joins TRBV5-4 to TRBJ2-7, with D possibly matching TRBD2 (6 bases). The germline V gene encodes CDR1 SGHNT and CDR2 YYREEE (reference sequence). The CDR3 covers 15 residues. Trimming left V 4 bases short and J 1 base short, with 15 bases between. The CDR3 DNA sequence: TGTGCCAGCAGCGCCCCGGGGGTAGATTCCTACGAGCAGTACTTC. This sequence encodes CASSAPGVDSYEQYF.

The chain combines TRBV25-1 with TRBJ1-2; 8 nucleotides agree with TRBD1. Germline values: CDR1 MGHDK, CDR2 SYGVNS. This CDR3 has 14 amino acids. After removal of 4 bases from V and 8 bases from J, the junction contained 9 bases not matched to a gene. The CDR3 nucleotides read TGTGCCAGCAGTGCCAGACAGGGGCGGGAGGGCTACACCTTC. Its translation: CASSARQGREGYTF.

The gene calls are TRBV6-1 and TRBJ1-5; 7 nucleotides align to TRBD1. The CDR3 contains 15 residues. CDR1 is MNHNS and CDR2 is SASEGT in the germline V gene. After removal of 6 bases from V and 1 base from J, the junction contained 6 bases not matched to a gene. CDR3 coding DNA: TGTGCCAGCAGCACCTTAGGGGGCAGCAATCAGCCCCAGCATTTT. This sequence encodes CASSTLGGSNQPQHF.

As DNA, the CDR3 is TGTGCCAGCAGCCGGACCTCGGATACGCAGTATTTT. Encoded protein: CASSRTSDTQYF. The chain couples TRBV11-2 to TRBJ2-3, with D unresolved. Between the trimmed V and J ends, which lost 5 bases and 6 bases, there was a span of 9 bases. The CDR3 is 12 amino acids. The germline V gene encodes CDR1 SGHAT and CDR2 FQNNGV. Drawing the rest from reference TRBV11-2 and TRBJ2-3, the complete variable domain is EAGVAQSPRYKIIEKRQSVAFWCNPISGHATLYWYQQILGQGPKLLIQFQNNGVVDDSQLPKDRFSAERLKGVDSTLKIQPAKLEDSAVYLCASSRTSDTQYFGPGTRLTVL.

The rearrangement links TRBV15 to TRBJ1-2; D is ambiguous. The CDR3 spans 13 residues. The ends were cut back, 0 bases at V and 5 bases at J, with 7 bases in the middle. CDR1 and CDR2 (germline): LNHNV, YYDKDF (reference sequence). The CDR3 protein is CATSRDRTYGYTF. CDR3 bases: TGTGCCACCAGCAGAGATCGCACTTATGGCTACACCTTC.

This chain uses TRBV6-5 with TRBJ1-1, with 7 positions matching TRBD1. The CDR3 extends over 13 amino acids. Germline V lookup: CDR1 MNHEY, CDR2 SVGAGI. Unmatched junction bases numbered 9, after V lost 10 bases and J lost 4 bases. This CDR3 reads CATAQTGTTEAFF. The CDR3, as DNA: TGTGCCACCGCTCAGACAGGGACCACTGAAGCTTTCTTT.

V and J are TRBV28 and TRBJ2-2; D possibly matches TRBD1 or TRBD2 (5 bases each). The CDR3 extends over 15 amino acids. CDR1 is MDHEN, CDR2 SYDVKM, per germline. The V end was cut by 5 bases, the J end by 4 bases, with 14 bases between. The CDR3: CASSDPGTATGELFF. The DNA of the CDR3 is TGTGCCAGCAGTGATCCCGGGACGGCCACCGGGGAGCTGTTTTTT.

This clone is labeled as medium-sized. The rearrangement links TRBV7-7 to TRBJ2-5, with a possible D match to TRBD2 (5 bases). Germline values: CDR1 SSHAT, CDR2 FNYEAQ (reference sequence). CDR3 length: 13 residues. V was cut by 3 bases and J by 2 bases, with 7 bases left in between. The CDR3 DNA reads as TGTGCCAGCAGCTTCGGACTGCAAGAGACCCAGTACTTC. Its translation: CASSFGLQETQYF.

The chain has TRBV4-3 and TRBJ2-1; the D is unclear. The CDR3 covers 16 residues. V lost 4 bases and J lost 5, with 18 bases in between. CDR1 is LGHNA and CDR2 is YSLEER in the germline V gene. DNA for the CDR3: TGCGCCAGCAGCCGCCGGTTACTACCGCCCAACAATGAGCAGTTCTTC. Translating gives CASSRRLLPPNNEQFF.

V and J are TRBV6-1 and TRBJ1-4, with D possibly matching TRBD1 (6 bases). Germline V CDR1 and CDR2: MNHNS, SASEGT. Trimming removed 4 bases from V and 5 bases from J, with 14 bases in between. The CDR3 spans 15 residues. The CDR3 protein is CASSVTDGQNEKLFF. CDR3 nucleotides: TGTGCCAGCAGTGTCACGGACGGACAGAATGAAAAACTGTTTTTT.

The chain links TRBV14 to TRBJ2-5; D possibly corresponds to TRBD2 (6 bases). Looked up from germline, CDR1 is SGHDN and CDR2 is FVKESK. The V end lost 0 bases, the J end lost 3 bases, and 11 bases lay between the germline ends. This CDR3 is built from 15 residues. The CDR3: CASSQDWAGKETQYF. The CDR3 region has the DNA TGTGCCAGCAGCCAAGATTGGGCGGGGAAAGAGACCCAGTACTTC. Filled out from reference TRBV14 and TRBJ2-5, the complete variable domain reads EAGVTQFPSHSVIEKGQTVTLRCDPISGHDNLYWYRRVMGKEIKFLLHFVKESKQDESGMPNNRFLAERTGGTYSTLKVQPAELEDSGVYFCASSQDWAGKETQYFGPGTRLLVL.

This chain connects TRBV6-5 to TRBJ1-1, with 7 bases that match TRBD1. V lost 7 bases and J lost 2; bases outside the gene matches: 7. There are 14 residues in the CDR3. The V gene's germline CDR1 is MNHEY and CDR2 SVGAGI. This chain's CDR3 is CASTPRQGNTEAFF. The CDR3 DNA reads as TGTGCCAGCACCCCGCGACAGGGTAACACTGAAGCTTTCTTT.

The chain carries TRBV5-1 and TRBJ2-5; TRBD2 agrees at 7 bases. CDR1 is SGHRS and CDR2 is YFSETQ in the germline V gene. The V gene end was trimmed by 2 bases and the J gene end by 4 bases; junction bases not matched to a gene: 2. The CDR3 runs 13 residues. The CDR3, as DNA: TGCGCCAGCAGCTTTGGGGAGGGAGAGACCCAGTACTTC. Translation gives CASSFGEGETQYF.

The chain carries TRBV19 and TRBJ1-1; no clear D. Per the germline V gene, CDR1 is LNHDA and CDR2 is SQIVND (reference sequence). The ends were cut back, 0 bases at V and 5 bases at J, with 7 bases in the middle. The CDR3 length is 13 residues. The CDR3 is CASSIDKGTEAFF. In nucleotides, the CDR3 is TGTGCCAGTAGTATAGATAAGGGTACTGAAGCTTTCTTT.

The CDR3 coding sequence is TGTGCCAGCAGCGTAGGAGGGAGGCAGGGTGCCGGGGAGCTGTTTTTT. The encoded protein is CASSVGGRQGAGELFF. This chain uses TRBV9 with TRBJ2-2; possibly TRBD2 for D (6 bases). CDR3 length: 16 amino acids. Looked up from germline, CDR1 is SGDLS and CDR2 is YYNGEE. V was trimmed by 0 bases and J by 6 bases, leaving 15 bases between them. The complete variable domain, with remaining parts taken from reference TRBV9 and TRBJ2-2, reads DSGVTQTPKHLITATGQRVTLRCSPRSGDLSVYWYQQSLDQGLQFLIQYYNGEERAKGNILERFSAQQFPDLHSELNLSSLELGDSALYFCASSVGGRQGAGELFFGEGSRLTVL.

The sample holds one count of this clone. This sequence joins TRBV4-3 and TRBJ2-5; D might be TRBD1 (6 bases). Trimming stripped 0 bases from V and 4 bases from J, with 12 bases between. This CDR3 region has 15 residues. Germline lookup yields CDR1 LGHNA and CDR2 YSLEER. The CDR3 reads CASSQDHQGRETQYF. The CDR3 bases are TGCGCCAGCAGCCAAGATCACCAGGGGAGAGAGACCCAGTACTTC.

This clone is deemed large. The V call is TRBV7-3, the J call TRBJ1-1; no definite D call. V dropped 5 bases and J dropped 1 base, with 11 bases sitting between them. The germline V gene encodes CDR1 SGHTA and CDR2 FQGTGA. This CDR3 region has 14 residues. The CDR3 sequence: CASSLIAGNTEAFF. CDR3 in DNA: TGTGCCAGCAGCCTCATAGCGGGGAACACTGAAGCTTTCTTT.